This TCR beta chain originates from a study of blood T cell repertoires in COVID-19. The overall study: Donors in the United States, Italy and Spain gave samples during acute or convalescent COVID-19. The analysed material was cDNA or gDNA that came from T cells, B-cell-depleted T cells, or PBMCs.

Per the original methods: Amplification of reference gene primers provided the estimated nucleated cell counts. Sequenced by immunoSEQ multiplex PCR; TCRdb stores in-frame clones only, minus some. The V and J calls and the clone size are those of that table, but D and trimming were determined from the DNA. The sample lists over 350,000 clones, roughly 88% occurring once. Trimming took 5 bases from V and 4 from J; bases not matched to a gene: 9. The CDR3 spans 17 residues. Germline CDR1 and CDR2: LNHDA and SQIVND (reference sequence). The origin of this receptor is a woman in her 30s with active or convalescent COVID-19. The sequencing sample was made of peripheral blood. The gene calls are TRBV19 and TRBJ2-2, with 11 bases that match TRBD1. The CDR3 DNA reads as TGTGCCAGTAGTCCCCGGACAGGGGGCGCATCCACCGGGGAGCTGTTTTTT. Protein product: CASSPRTGGASTGELFF.